The 10 T cell receptor beta chains below all came from one sample that was sequenced in a study of tumor-infiltrating lymphocytes in primary liver carcinoma. Germline DNA was extracted too, while blood RNA derived from unsorted whole blood. Using a constant-region primer together with ProtoScript II reverse transcriptase, TCR beta cDNA was made from 500 ng of total RNA. Three nested multiplex PCR rounds, a slightly modified ARM-PCR method, built the TCR beta libraries. Running roughly 10 cycles apiece, the first two PCR rounds relied on TRBV1-TRBV30 forward primers together with a C-beta reverse primer. TCRdb reprocessed the multiplex PCR reads via MiXCR and lists one record per CDR3 protein. The sample records approximately 310,000 distinct CDR3 sequences, more than 55% being singletons. Sequenced: peripheral blood. The receptors come from a man in his forties with primary liver carcinoma and hepatitis B virus infection.

Regarding this clonotype: A read error may explain this, as a much larger clone is one base away. This chain connects TRBV10-3 to TRBJ2-7, with D maybe TRBD1 (5 bases). The CDR3 length is 16 residues. V lost 2 bases and J 1 base, leaving 15 bases between the germline ends. Germline V lookup: CDR1 ENHRY, CDR2 SYGVKD. The CDR3 sequence: CAISEGVHRNSYEQYF. CDR3 DNA sequence: TGTGCCATCAGTGAGGGAGTGCACAGGAATTCCTACGAGCAGTACTTC.

The table lists this clonotype with a count of one. Likely a read error: the CDR3 ends without its conserved phenylalanine or tryptophan. V gene TRBV29-1 combines with J gene TRBJ2-2, with unresolved D. CDR3 length equals 15 residues. The germline gives CDR1 SQVTM, CDR2 ANQGSEA. Trimming cost V 3 bases and J 5 bases, with 16 bases left between them. The CDR3 is CSVDWRERWTGELFL. CDR3 nucleotide sequence: TGCAGCGTTGATTGGCGTGAGAGATGGACCGGGGAGCTGTTTCTT.

In its sample, this clonotype was seen once. A read error may produce the germline difference seen at one junction end. The chain links TRBV25-1 to TRBJ2-2; TRBD1 matches 8 bases. CDR3 length: 14 residues. Germline CDR1 MGHDK, CDR2 SYGVNS. CDR3: CASSRTGLTWELFF. As DNA, the CDR3 is TGTGCCAGCAGCAGGACAGGGCTCACCTGGGAGCTGTTTTTT.

With respect to this clonotype: The junction and the germline gene differ at one end; a read error may be behind it. J is TRBJ1-5 and V is TRBV11-2; D remains unclear. From germline, CDR1 is SGHAT and CDR2 FQNNGV. The CDR3 is 13 residues long. The CDR3 nucleotides read TGTGCCAGGAGCTTAAGCGATCATCAGCCCCAGCATTTT. It yields the protein CARSLSDHQPQHF.

Concerning this clonotype: Being one base from a much bigger clone, this may be a read error. The chain has TRBV12-3 or TRBV12-4 and TRBJ2-1; perhaps TRBD2 as D (7 bases). The length of the CDR3 is 15 residues. The CDR3 here is CASSLFAGAGNEQSF. The CDR3 region has the DNA TGTGCCAGCAGTTTATTTGCGGGGGCGGGGAATGAGCAGTCCTTC.

The chain links TRBV7-8 to TRBJ2-5, with D unclear. V was cut by 4 bases and J by 5 bases, with 5 bases left in between. CDR3 size: 11 residues. CDR1 is SGHVS, CDR2 FQNEAQ, per germline. The CDR3 sequence is CASSSTETQYF. CDR3 in DNA: TGTGCCAGCAGCTCCACGGAGACCCAGTACTTC.

The table lists this clonotype with a count of one. A much larger clonotype is one base distant, so this may be a read error. The chain uses TRBV10-3 and TRBJ1-2; D remains ambiguous. CDR3 length equals 15 residues. Trimming took off 2 bases at V and 6 bases at J, with 16 bases between the two ends. Germline V gene lookup returns CDR1 ENHRY and CDR2 SYGVKD. The CDR3 here is CAISEPGGLPDGYTF. DNA of the CDR3: TGTGCCATCAGTGAGCCAGGAGGGCTACCCGATGGCTACACCTTC.

In this sample, this clonotype turned up many times. V usage is TRBV12-3 or TRBV12-4 and J usage is TRBJ1-1, with a possible D match to TRBD1 (6 bases). The V and J ends lost 5 bases and 7 bases respectively, with 20 bases between them. This CDR3 has 15 amino acids. DNA for the CDR3: TGTGCCAGCAGTCCCACCCAGGGGTGGTTGGATGAAGCTTTCTTT. Amino acids: CASSPTQGWLDEAFF.

The chain is built from TRBV2 and TRBJ1-6; D uncertain. Germline V gene data show CDR1 as SNHLY and CDR2 as FYNNEI. V was pared by 7 bases and J by 5 bases, with 18 bases between. CDR3 length equals 16 residues. CDR3 region: CASKEEALGNNSPLHF. The CDR3, as DNA: TGTGCCAGCAAGGAAGAGGCCCTAGGGAATAATTCACCCCTCCACTTT.

With respect to this clonotype: A read error is likely, as this CDR3 ends without the conserved phenylalanine or tryptophan. The V and J genes are TRBV5-1 and TRBJ2-3; 9 positions agree with TRBD2. The CDR3 loop spans 16 amino acids. Germline V gene data show CDR1 as SGHRS and CDR2 as YFSETQ. The V and J ends lost 3 bases and 2 bases, in that order; junction bases with no gene match: 7. Here the CDR3 DNA reads TGCGCCAGCAGCTCCGGAGCTAGCGGGACCACAGATACGCAGTATTTG. Amino acids: CASSSGASGTTDTQYL.